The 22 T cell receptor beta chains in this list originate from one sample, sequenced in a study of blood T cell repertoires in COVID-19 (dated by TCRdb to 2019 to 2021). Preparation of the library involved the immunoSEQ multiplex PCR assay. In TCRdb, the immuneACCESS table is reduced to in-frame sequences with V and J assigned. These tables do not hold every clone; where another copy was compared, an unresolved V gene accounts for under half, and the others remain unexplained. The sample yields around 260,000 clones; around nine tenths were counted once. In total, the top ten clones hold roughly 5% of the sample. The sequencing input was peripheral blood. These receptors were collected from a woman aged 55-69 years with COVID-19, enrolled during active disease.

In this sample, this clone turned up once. CDR3 protein: CASSLTGLAGAGELFF. DNA for the CDR3: TGTGCCAGCAGCCTCACAGGACTAGCGGGAGCCGGGGAGCTGTTTTTT. The rearrangement joins TRBV11-3 to TRBJ2-2; TRBD2 matches at 13 bases. From germline, CDR1 is SGHNT and CDR2 YENEEA. Losses at the gene ends were 5 bases for V and 6 bases for J; bases not matched to a gene: 6. This CDR3 comprises 16 residues.

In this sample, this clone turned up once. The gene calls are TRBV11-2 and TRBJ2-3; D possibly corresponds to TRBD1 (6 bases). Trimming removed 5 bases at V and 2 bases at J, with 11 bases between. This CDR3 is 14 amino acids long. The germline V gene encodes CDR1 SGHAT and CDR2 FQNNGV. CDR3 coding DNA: TGTGCCAGCAGCCAGAGACAGGCCACAGATACGCAGTATTTT. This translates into CASSQRQATDTQYF.

This chain's CDR3 is CASTPGILEAGELFF. CDR3 nucleotides: TGTGCCAGTACCCCCGGGATCCTTGAGGCCGGGGAGCTGTTTTTT. The V call is TRBV19, the J call TRBJ2-2; possible D gene TRBD2, 5 bases. The V end was cut by 7 bases, the J end by 6 bases, with 18 bases between. Germline CDR1 is LNHDA and CDR2 is SQIVND (reference sequence). The CDR3 has 15 amino acids.

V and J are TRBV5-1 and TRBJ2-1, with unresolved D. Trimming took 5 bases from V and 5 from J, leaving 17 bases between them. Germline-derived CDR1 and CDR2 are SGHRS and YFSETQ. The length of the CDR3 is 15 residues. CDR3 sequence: CASRNLLKVDNEQFF. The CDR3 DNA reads TGCGCCAGCAGGAACTTGCTGAAAGTGGACAATGAGCAGTTCTTC.

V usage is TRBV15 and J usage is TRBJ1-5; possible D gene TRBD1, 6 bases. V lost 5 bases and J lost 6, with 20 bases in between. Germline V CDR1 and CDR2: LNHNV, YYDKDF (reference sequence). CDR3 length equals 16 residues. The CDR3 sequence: CATSRPGRGAGQPQHF. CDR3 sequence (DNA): TGTGCCACCAGCCGCCCCGGGAGGGGGGCAGGTCAGCCCCAGCATTTT.

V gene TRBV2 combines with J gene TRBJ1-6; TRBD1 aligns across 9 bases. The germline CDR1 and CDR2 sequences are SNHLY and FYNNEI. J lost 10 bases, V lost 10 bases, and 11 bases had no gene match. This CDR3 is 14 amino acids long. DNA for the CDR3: TGTGCCACAGCCGTGGACAGGGGAGGGTCACCCCTCCACTTT. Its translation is CATAVDRGGSPLHF.

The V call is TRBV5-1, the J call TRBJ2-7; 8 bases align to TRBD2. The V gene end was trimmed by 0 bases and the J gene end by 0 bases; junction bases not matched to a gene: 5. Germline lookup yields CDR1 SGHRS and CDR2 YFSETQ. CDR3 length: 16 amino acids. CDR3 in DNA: TGCGCCAGCAGCTTGGCCTCGACTAGCGCCTCCTACGAGCAGTACTTC. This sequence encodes CASSLASTSASYEQYF. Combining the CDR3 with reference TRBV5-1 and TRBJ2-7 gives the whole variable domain KAGVTQTPRYLIKTRGQQVTLSCSPISGHRSVSWYQQTPGQGLQFLFEYFSETQRNKGNFPGRFSGRQFSNSRSEMNVSTLELGDSALYLCASSLASTSASYEQYFGPGTRLTVT.

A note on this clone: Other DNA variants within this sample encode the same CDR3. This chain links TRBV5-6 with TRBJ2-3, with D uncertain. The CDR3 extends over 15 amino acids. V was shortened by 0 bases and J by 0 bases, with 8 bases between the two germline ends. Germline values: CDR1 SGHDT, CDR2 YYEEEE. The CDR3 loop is CASSLAGGSTDTQYF. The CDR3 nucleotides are TGTGCCAGCAGCTTGGCCGGCGGAAGCACAGATACGCAGTATTTT.

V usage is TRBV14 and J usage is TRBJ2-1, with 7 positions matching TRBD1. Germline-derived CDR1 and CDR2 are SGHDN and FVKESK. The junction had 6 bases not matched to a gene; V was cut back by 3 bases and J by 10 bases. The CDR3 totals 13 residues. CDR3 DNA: TGTGCCAGCAGCCAGACAGGGTCTAGGGAGCAGTTCTTC. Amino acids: CASSQTGSREQFF.

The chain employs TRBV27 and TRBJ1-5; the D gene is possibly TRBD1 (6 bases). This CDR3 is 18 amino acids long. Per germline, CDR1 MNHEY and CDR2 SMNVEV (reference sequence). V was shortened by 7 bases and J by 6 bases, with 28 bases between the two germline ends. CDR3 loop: CASTPESRGGAGSQPQHF. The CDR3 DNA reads TGTGCCAGCACCCCCGAATCGAGGGGGGGCGCAGGTTCTCAGCCCCAGCATTTT.

CDR3: CASSSRASGPPNEKLFF. The CDR3, as DNA: TGTGCCAGCAGCTCGCGGGCCAGCGGCCCCCCTAATGAAAAACTGTTTTTT. The chain uses TRBV5-6 and TRBJ1-4; D call uncertain. Germline CDR1 SGHDT, CDR2 YYEEEE. The V gene lost 3 bases and the J gene lost 3 bases, with 18 bases spanning the gap. CDR3 length: 17 amino acids.

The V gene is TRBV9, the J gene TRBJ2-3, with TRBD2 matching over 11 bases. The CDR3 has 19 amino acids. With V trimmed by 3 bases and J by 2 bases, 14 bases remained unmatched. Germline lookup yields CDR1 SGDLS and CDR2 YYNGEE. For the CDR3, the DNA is TGTGCCAGCAGCGACCGACAGGGGACTAGCGGAAGCTACACAGATACGCAGTATTTT. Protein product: CASSDRQGTSGSYTDTQYF.

In DNA, the CDR3 is TGTGCCACCAGTGACTCTAGCGGGAGCTCCTACAATGAGCAGTTCTTC. Translation: CATSDSSGSSYNEQFF. The chain recombines TRBV24-1 with TRBJ2-1, with 10 bases identical to TRBD2. Germline loops: CDR1 KGHDR, CDR2 SFDVKD. Germline trimming cut 4 bases from V and 0 bases from J; bases unmatched to any gene: 2. This CDR3 contains 16 residues.

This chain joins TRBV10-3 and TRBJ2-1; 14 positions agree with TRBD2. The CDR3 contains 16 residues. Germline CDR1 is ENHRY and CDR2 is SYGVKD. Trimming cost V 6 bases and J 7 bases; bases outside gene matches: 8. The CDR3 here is CAIRFTGTSGGNEQFF. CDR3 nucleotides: TGTGCCATCAGGTTTACCGGGACTAGCGGGGGTAATGAGCAGTTCTTC.

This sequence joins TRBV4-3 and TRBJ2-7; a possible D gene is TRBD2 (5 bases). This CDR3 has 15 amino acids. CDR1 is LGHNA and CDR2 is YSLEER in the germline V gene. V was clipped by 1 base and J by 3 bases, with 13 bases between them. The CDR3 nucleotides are TGCGCCAGCAGCCAAGCCCCAGGACTCAGCTACGAGCAGTACTTC. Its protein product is CASSQAPGLSYEQYF.

This CDR3 is CAWSAGTHEKGDTEAFF. In DNA form, the CDR3 reads TGTGCCTGGAGTGCCGGGACTCACGAAAAAGGAGACACTGAAGCTTTCTTT. J is TRBJ1-1 and V is TRBV30; TRBD1 might be the D (5 bases). Germline assignment: CDR1 GTSNPN and CDR2 SVGIG (reference sequence). V was cut by 1 base and J by 3 bases, with 21 bases left in between. The CDR3 consists of 17 residues.

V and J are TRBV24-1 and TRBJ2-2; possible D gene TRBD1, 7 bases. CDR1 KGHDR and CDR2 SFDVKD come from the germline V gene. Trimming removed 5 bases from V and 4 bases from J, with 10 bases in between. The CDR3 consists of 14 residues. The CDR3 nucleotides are TGTGCCACCAGTGGACAGGGAGGCACCGGGGAGCTGTTTTTT. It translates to CATSGQGGTGELFF.

The CDR3: CASRQTGGQPQHF. CDR3 nucleotide sequence: TGTGCCAGCAGACAGACAGGGGGTCAGCCCCAGCATTTT. The chain is built from TRBV28 and TRBJ1-5, with 9 bases identical to TRBD1. After removal of 6 bases from V and 6 bases from J, the junction contained 3 bases not matched to a gene. This CDR3 comprises 13 residues. The germline gives CDR1 MDHEN, CDR2 SYDVKM.

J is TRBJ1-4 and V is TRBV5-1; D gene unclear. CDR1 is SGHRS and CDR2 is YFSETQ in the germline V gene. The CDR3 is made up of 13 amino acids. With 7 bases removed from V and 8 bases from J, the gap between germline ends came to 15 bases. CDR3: CASREPQREKLFF. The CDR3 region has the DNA TGCGCCAGCCGAGAGCCCCAACGGGAAAAACTGTTTTTT.

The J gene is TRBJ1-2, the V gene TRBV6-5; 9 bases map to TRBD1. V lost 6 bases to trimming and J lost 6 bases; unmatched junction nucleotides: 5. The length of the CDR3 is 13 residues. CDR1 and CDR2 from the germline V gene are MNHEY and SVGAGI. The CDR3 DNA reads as TGTGCCAGCAGGGGGACAGGGTGGAATGGCTACACCTTC. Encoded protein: CASRGTGWNGYTF.

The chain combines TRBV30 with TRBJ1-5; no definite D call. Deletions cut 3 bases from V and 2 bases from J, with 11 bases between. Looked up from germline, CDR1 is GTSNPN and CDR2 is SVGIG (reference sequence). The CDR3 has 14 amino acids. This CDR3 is CAWRAPGGNQPQHF. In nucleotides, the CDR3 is TGTGCCTGGAGAGCCCCCGGGGGCAATCAGCCCCAGCATTTT.

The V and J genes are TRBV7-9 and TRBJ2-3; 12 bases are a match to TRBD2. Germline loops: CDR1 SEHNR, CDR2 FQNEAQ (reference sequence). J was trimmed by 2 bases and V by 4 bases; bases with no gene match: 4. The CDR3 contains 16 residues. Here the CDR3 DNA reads TGTGCCAGCAGCTCAGGACTAGCGGGGCCCACAGATACGCAGTATTTT. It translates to CASSSGLAGPTDTQYF.